Here is one T cell receptor beta chain with its context. The data belong to a study of technical replicates of blood from a handful of donors. The protocol was immunoSEQ multiplex PCR, while the TCRdb copy is restricted to in-frame clones and leaves out a portion. The repertoire includes about 88,000 clones, approximately 94% of them detected once, and about 0.26% sits in the top ten. This CDR3 is 15 amino acids long. V dropped 4 bases and J dropped 0 bases, with 11 bases sitting between them. Germline V gene lookup returns CDR1 SGHNT and CDR2 YENEEA. The TCR comes from a human donor in good health. The sequencing sample was made of T cells isolated from PBMCs. The chain carries TRBV11-3 and TRBJ2-3; TRBD1 is a possible D gene (6 bases). The CDR3 DNA follows: TGTGCCAGCAGCTATGGACAGACTAGCACAGATACGCAGTATTTT. It specifies CASSYGQTSTDTQYF.